This is a list of T cell receptor beta chains from one sample in a study of blood T cells in healthy people across ages. MiXCR, run by TCRdb on the 5' RACE reads, gives a single entry per CDR3 protein. Of approximately 810,000 distinct CDR3 sequences listed, roughly 40% are singletons. Sequenced: blood. These receptors all stem from a man in his late teens or twenties in good health. The conserved cysteine and the conserved F or W are not part of the CDR3 here. Some rows mark clone size as missing; the rest say once, few, many or name a class of expanded clone.

CDR3 protein: ASSLQGGPGTDTQY
clone size: NA
CDR3 length: 14
V gene: TRBV7-9

CDR3 protein: ASTTYRGRPYEQY
clone size: NA
CDR3 length: 13
V gene: TRBV11-2

CDR3 protein: AISAGFQETQY
clone size: once
CDR3 length: 11
V gene: TRBV10-3

CDR3 protein: ASTPPGRLVGNEKLF
clone size: NA
CDR3 length: 15
V gene: TRBV7-9

CDR3 protein: AIASQETQY
clone size: many
CDR3 length: 9
V gene: TRBV10-3

CDR3 protein: SARHRTSGATGELF
clone size: NA
CDR3 length: 14
V gene: TRBV20-1

CDR3 protein: ASSELGASGGPNTGELF
clone size: NA
CDR3 length: 17
V gene: TRBV2

CDR3 protein: ASSPTRSTGTYEQY
clone size: NA
CDR3 length: 14
V gene: TRBV6-6

CDR3 protein: ASKPHFVGGYQETQY
clone size: few
CDR3 length: 15
V gene: TRBV25-1

CDR3 protein: ASSLLAAVQDTQY
clone size: NA
CDR3 length: 13
V gene: TRBV2

CDR3 protein: ASSTGVGRVRDEQY
clone size: NA
CDR3 length: 14
V gene: TRBV21-1

CDR3 protein: ASSLADRDLYGYT
clone size: many
CDR3 length: 13
V gene: TRBV12-3/TRBV12-4

CDR3 protein: ASSVVTGGERF
clone size: many
CDR3 length: 11
V gene: TRBV9

CDR3 protein: SAREGDNQPQH
clone size: NA
CDR3 length: 11
V gene: TRBV20-1

CDR3 protein: SVEDRGRDYGYT
clone size: many
CDR3 length: 12
V gene: TRBV29-1

CDR3 protein: ASSEGTDYGAYGYT
clone size: few
CDR3 length: 14
V gene: TRBV5-1